The text below deals with one T cell receptor beta chain. Antigen unknown. Just one base apart from a much larger clone, this may be a read error. Fresh peripheral blood, under 13 ml, yielded the PBMCs. The sample comes from a study of T cells in Graves' hyperthyroidism and ophthalmopathy. For the study at large: Peripheral blood samples were taken at initial diagnosis, prior to any treatment. Regarding the study as a whole: Stable hyperthyroidism and ophthalmopathy were separated using 13 V-J signatures. The majority of expanded thyroid clonotypes above 0.001 also appeared in blood.

CDR3 size: 11 residues. Germline V gives CDR1 LNHDA, CDR2 SQIVND (reference sequence). Between the trimmed V and J ends, which lost 8 bases and 7 bases, there was a span of 11 bases. What was amplified from RNA transcripts were TCR beta CDR3 regions. Carried out on the TCR CDR3, a first-round RT-PCR used the HTBI primer set. A single record per CDR3 protein comes from TCRdb applying MiXCR to the multiplex PCR reads. The sample has 700,000 to 950,000 distinct CDR3 sequences; around a third are singletons. The chain employs TRBV19 and TRBJ1-2; weak D call: TRBD1 (5 bases). This TCR was sampled from a woman aged 40 to 50 with Graves' hyperthyroidism. The sequenced sample consisted of blood. Here the CDR3 DNA reads TGTGCCAGTCACGGGGCGGGTGGCTACACCTTC. As protein: CASHGAGGYTF.